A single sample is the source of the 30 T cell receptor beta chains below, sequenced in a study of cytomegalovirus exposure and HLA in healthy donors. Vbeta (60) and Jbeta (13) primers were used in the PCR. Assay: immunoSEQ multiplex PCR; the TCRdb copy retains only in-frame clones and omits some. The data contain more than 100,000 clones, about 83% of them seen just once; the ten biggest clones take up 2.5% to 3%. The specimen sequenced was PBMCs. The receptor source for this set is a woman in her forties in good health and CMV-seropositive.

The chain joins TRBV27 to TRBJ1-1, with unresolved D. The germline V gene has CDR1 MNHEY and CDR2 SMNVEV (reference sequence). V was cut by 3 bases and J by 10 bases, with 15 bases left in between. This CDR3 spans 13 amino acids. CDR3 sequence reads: CASSFEPGRGAFF. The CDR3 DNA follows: TGTGCCAGCAGTTTTGAGCCAGGTCGTGGAGCTTTCTTT.

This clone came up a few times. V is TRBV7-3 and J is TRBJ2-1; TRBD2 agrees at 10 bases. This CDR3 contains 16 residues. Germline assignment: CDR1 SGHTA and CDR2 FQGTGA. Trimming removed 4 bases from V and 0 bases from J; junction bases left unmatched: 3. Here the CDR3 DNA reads TGTGCCAGCAGCTCGTCTAGCGGGAGCTCCTACAATGAGCAGTTCTTC. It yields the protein CASSSSSGSSYNEQFF.

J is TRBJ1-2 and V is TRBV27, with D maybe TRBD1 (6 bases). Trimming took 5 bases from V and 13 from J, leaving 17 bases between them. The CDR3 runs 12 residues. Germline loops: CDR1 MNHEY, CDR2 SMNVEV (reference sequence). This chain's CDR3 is CASSPGAASPTF. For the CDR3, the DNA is TGTGCCAGCAGTCCAGGGGCCGCTTCCCCCACCTTC.

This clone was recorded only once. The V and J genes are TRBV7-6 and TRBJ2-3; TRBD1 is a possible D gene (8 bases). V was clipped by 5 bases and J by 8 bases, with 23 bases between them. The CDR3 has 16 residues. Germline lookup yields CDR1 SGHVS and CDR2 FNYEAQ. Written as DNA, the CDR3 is TGTGCCAGCAGCACCCGACAGGGGAGGGATAAAGGTACGCAGTATTTT. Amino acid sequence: CASSTRQGRDKGTQYF.

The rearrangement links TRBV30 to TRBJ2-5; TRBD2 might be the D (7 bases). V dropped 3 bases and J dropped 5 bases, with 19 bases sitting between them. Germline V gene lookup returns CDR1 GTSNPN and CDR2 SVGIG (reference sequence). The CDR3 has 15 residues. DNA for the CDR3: TGTGCCTGGAGAGACCTTTGGGGGGGCGGCGAGACCCAGTACTTC. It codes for CAWRDLWGGGETQYF.

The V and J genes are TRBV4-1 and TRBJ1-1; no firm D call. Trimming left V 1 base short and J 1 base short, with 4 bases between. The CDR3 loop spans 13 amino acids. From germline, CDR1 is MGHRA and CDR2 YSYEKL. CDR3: CASSQVSNTEAFF. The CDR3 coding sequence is TGCGCCAGCAGCCAAGTCTCGAACACTGAAGCTTTCTTT.

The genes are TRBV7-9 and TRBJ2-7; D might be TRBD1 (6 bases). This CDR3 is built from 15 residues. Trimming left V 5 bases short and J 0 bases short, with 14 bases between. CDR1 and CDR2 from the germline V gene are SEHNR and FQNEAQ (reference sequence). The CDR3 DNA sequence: TGTGCCAGCAGCGCTGGGACACCAACCTCCTACGAGCAGTACTTC. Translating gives CASSAGTPTSYEQYF. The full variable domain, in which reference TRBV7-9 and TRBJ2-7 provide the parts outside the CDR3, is DTGVSQNPRHKITKRGQNVTFRCDPISEHNRLYWYRQTLGQGPEFLTYFQNEAQLEKSRLLSDRFSAERPKGSFSTLEIQRTEQGDSAMYLCASSAGTPTSYEQYFGPGTRLTVT.

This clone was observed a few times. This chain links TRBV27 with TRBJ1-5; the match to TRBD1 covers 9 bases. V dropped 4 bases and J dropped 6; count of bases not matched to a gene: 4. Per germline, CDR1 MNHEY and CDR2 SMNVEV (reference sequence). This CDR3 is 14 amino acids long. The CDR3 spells CASSYTGGSQPQHF. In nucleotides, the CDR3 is TGTGCCAGCAGTTATACAGGGGGCAGTCAGCCCCAGCATTTT.

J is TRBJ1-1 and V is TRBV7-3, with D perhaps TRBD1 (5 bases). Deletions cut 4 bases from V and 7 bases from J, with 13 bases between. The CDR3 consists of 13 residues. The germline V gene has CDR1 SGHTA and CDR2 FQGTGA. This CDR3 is CASSSAREGEAFF. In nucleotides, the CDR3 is TGTGCCAGCAGCTCCGCCAGGGAGGGTGAAGCTTTCTTT.

CDR3: CASSQDERGWPGQGASNYGYTF. The CDR3, as DNA: TGTGCCAGCAGCCAAGATGAAAGAGGATGGCCGGGACAGGGGGCAAGTAACTATGGCTACACCTTC. This chain links TRBV4-2 with TRBJ1-2, with 12 positions matching TRBD1. There are 22 residues in the CDR3. Germline lookup yields CDR1 LGHNA and CDR2 YNFKEQ. V shed 0 bases, J shed 1 base, and the junction held 18 bases outside the gene matches.

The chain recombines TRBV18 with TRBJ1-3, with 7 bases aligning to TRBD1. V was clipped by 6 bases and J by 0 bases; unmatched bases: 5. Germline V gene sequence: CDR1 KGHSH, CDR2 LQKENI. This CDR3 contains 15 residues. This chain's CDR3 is CASSRGQDSGNTIYF. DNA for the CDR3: TGTGCCAGCTCCCGAGGACAGGACTCTGGAAACACCATATATTTT.

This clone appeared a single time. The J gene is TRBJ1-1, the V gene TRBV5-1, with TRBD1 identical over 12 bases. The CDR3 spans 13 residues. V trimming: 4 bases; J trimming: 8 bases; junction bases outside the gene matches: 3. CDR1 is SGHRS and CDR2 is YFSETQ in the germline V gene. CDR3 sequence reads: CASSLGTGGEAFF. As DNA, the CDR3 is TGCGCCAGCAGCCTCGGGACAGGGGGCGAAGCTTTCTTT. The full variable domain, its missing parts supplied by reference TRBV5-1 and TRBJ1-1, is KAGVTQTPRYLIKTRGQQVTLSCSPISGHRSVSWYQQTPGQGLQFLFEYFSETQRNKGNFPGRFSGRQFSNSRSEMNVSTLELGDSALYLCASSLGTGGEAFFGQGTRLTVV.

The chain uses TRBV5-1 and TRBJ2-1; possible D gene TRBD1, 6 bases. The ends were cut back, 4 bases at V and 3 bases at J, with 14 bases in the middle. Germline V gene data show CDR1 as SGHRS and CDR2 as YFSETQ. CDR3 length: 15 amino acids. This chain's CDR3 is CASSPRTESYNEQFF. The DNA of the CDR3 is TGCGCCAGCAGCCCTCGGACAGAAAGCTACAATGAGCAGTTCTTC.

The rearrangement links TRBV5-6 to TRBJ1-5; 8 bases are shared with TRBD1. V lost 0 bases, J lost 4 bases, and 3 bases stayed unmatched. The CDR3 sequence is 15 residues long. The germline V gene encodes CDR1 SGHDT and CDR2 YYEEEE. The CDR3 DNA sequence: TGTGCCAGCAGCTTGGGGACAGGGCTTAATCAGCCCCAGCATTTT. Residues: CASSLGTGLNQPQHF.

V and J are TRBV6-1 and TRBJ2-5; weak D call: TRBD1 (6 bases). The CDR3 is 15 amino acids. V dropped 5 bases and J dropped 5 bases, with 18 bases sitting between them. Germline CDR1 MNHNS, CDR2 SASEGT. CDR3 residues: CASSFKQGFGETQYF. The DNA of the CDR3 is TGTGCCAGCAGTTTCAAACAGGGATTTGGGGAGACCCAGTACTTC.

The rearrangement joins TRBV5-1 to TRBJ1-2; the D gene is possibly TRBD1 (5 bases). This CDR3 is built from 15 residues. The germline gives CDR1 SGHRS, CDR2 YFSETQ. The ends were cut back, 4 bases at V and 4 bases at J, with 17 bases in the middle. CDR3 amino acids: CASSRTGAGAYGYTF. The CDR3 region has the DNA TGCGCCAGCAGCCGCACTGGGGCCGGAGCCTATGGCTACACCTTC.

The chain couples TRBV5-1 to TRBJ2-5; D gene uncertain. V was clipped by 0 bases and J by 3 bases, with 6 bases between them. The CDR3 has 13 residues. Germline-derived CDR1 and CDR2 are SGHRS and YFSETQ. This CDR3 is CASSLALKETQYF. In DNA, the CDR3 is TGCGCCAGCAGCTTGGCACTCAAAGAGACCCAGTACTTC.

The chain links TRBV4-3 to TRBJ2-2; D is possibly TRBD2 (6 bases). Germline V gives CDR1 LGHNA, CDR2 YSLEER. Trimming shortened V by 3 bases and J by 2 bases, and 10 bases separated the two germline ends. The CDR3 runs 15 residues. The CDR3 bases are TGCGCCAGCAGCCATGCGGGGATTAACACCGGGGAGCTGTTTTTT. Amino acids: CASSHAGINTGELFF.

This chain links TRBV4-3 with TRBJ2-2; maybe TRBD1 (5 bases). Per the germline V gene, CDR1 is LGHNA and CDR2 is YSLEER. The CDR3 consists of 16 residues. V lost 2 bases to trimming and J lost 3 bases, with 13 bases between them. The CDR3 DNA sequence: TGCGCCAGCAGCCAAAGGGCAGGGCCTTACACCGGGGAGCTGTTTTTT. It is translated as CASSQRAGPYTGELFF.

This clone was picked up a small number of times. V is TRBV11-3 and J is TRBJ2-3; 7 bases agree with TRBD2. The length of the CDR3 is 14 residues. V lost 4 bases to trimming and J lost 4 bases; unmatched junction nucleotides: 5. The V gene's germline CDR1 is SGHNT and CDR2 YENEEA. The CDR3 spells CASSSGRFADTQYF. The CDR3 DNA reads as TGTGCCAGCAGCTCCGGGAGGTTTGCAGATACGCAGTATTTT.

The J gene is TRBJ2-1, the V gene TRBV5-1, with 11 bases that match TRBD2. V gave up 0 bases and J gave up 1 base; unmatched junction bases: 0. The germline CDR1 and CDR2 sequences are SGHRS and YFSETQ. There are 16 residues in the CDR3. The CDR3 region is CASSLVAGGSYNEQFF. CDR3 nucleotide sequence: TGCGCCAGCAGCTTGGTAGCGGGAGGGTCCTACAATGAGCAGTTCTTC.

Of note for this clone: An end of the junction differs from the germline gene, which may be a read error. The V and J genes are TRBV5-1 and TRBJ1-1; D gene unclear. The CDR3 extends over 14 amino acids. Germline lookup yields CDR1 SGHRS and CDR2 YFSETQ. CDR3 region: CASSLAGMNTEALF. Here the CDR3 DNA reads TGCGCCAGCAGCTTAGCAGGCATGAACACTGAAGCTCTCTTT.

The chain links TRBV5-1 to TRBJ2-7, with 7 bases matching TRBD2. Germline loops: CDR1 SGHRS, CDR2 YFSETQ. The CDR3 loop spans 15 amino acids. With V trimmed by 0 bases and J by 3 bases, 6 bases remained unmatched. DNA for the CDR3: TGCGCCAGCAGCTTGGACGGGACTACCTACTACGAGCAGTACTTC. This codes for CASSLDGTTYYEQYF. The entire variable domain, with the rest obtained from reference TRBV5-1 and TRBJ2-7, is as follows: KAGVTQTPRYLIKTRGQQVTLSCSPISGHRSVSWYQQTPGQGLQFLFEYFSETQRNKGNFPGRFSGRQFSNSRSEMNVSTLELGDSALYLCASSLDGTTYYEQYFGPGTRLTVT.

CDR3 amino acids: CASSSGFSSYEQYF. In DNA, the CDR3 is TGTGCCAGCAGTAGCGGTTTTAGCTCCTACGAGCAGTACTTC. The rearrangement links TRBV27 to TRBJ2-7, with a weak D call TRBD2 (5 bases). V dropped 5 bases and J dropped 0 bases, with 11 bases sitting between them. CDR1 is MNHEY and CDR2 is SMNVEV in the germline V gene (reference sequence). The CDR3 is 14 amino acids.

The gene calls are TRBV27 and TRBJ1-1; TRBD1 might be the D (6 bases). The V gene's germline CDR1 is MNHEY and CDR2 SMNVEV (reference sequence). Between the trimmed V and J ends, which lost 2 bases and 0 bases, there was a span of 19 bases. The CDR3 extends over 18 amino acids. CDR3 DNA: TGTGCCAGCAGTTTAGGGGGCCCGGGACGGACCATGAACACTGAAGCTTTCTTT. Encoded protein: CASSLGGPGRTMNTEAFF.

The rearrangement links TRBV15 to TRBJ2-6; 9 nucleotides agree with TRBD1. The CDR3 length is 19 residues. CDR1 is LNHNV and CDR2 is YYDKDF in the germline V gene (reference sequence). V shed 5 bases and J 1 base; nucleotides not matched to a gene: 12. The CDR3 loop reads CATSPGQGIAMSGANVLTF. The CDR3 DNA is TGTGCCACCAGCCCGGGACAGGGAATAGCAATGTCTGGGGCCAACGTCCTGACTTTC.

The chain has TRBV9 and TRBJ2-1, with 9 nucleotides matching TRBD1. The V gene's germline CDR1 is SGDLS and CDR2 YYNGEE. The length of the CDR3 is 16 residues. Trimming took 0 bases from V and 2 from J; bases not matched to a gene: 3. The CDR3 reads CASSVGDRDTYNEQFF. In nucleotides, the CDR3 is TGTGCCAGCAGCGTAGGGGACAGGGACACCTACAATGAGCAGTTCTTC.

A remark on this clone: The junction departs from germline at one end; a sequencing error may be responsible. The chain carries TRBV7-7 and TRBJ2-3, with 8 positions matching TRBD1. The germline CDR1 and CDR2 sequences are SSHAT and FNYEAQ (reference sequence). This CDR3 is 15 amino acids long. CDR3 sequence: CASSSTGQGTDTQYF. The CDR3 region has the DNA TGTGCTAGCAGCTCGACGGGACAGGGCACAGATACGCAGTATTTT.

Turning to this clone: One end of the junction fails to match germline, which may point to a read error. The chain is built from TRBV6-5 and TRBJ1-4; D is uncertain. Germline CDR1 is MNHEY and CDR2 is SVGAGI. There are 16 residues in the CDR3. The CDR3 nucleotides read TGTGCCAGCAGCTACTTCGACGCGGCGCGCAATGAAAAACTGTTTTTT. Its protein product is CASSYFDAARNEKLFF.

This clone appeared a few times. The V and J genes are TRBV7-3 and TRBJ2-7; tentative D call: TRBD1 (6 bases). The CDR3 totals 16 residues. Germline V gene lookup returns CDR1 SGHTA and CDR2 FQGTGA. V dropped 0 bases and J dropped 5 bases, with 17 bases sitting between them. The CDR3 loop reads CASSLTAGEKPNEQYF. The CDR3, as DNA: TGTGCCAGCAGCTTAACGGCAGGGGAAAAGCCGAACGAGCAGTACTTC. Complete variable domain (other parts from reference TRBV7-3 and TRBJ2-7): GAGVSQTPSNKVTEKGKYVELRCDPISGHTALYWYRQSLGQGPEFLIYFQGTGAADDSGLPNDRFFAVRPEGSVSTLKIQRTERGDSAVYLCASSLTAGEKPNEQYFGPGTRLTVT.